The 29 T cell receptor beta chains in this list originate from one sample, sequenced in a study of T cells expressing NK-cell markers. For each CDR3 protein, TCRdb gives one entry from its re-call of the 5' RACE reads, without DNA. Recorded for this sample: roughly 390,000 distinct CDR3 sequences. Sequencing was done on a sample of blood T cells: a sorted CD56 or NKG2C T cell subset, CD4+ or CD8+ T cells, or bulk PBMC T cells (not recorded which). These TCRs come from a woman aged 45-65 years in good health.

The rearrangement joins TRBV14 to TRBJ2-1; the TCRdb call, TRBD1, lacks DNA for checking. The length of the CDR3 is 17 residues. Germline CDR1 reads SGHDN; CDR2 reads FVKESK. This CDR3 is CASSQFLGPSSYNEQFF.

The CDR3 region is CSVDSGSDGYTF. The chain combines TRBV29-1 with TRBJ1-2; TCRdb gives TRBD1 as the D gene, but with no DNA this cannot be confirmed. This CDR3 is 12 amino acids long. CDR1 SQVTM and CDR2 ANQGSEA come from the germline V gene. The full variable domain, its missing parts supplied by reference TRBV29-1 and TRBJ1-2, is SAVISQKPSRDICQRGTSLTIQCQVDSQVTMMFWYRQQPGQSLTLIATANQGSEATYESGFVIDKFPISRPNLTFSTLTVSNMSPEDSSIYLCSVDSGSDGYTFGSGTRLTVV.

The rearrangement uses TRBV9 and TRBJ1-2; lacking DNA, the TRBD1 call made by TCRdb goes unchecked. In germline, CDR1 is SGDLS, CDR2 YYNGEE. The CDR3 is 13 amino acids. CDR3 residues: CASSRTGERGYTF.

The J gene is TRBJ2-5, the V gene TRBV4-1; no DNA is available, so the TRBD1 call from TCRdb remains unchecked. The CDR3 runs to 16 residues. Germline CDR1 and CDR2: MGHRA and YSYEKL. CDR3 region: CASSIRTGGLQETQYF.

The chain recombines TRBV14 with TRBJ1-1. Germline assignment: CDR1 SGHDN and CDR2 FVKESK. The CDR3 contains 13 residues. Here the CDR3 reads CASSQDLTREAFF.

The V and J genes are TRBV5-1 and TRBJ2-6; the D call from TCRdb, TRBD1, cannot be confirmed without DNA. The CDR3 extends over 16 amino acids. CDR1 and CDR2 (germline): SGHRS, YFSETQ. The CDR3 sequence is CASRSGTGGSANVLTF.

This chain connects TRBV9 to TRBJ2-1. From germline, CDR1 is SGDLS and CDR2 YYNGEE. This CDR3 contains 15 residues. The CDR3: CASSWSGSANNEQFF.

This chain uses TRBV5-5 with TRBJ2-7. The germline V gene has CDR1 SGHKS and CDR2 YYEKEE (reference sequence). The CDR3 loop spans 14 amino acids. This CDR3 is CASSLGQSSYEQYF. Full variable domain (rest looked up from reference TRBV5-5 and TRBJ2-7): DAGVTQSPTHLIKTRGQQVTLRCSPISGHKSVSWYQQVLGQGPQFIFQYYEKEERGRGNFPDRFSARQFPNYSSELNVNALLLGDSALYLCASSLGQSSYEQYFGPGTRLTVT.

The chain carries TRBV11-3 and TRBJ2-1. Germline V gives CDR1 SGHNT, CDR2 YENEEA. This CDR3 is built from 15 residues. The CDR3 reads CASSLDWSSYNEQFF.

The chain links TRBV6-5 to TRBJ2-1; TCRdb outputs TRBD2, but without DNA this stays unchecked. The CDR3 consists of 16 residues. Germline V gene lookup returns CDR1 MNHEY and CDR2 SVGAGI. The CDR3 sequence is CASRLRTSGRGDEQFF.

The chain carries TRBV7-7 and TRBJ2-3; TCRdb selects TRBD2, and the lack of DNA leaves this call unchecked. The CDR3 contains 16 residues. CDR1 is SSHAT and CDR2 is FNYEAQ in the germline V gene (reference sequence). This CDR3 is CASSSGASGTGDTQYF.

This chain joins TRBV5-1 and TRBJ2-3. Looked up from germline, CDR1 is SGHRS and CDR2 is YFSETQ. This CDR3 region has 12 residues. The CDR3 reads CASRRIGDTQYF.

The V call is TRBV25-1, the J call TRBJ2-2; the TCRdb call, TRBD1, lacks DNA for checking. CDR3 length: 16 amino acids. From germline, CDR1 is MGHDK and CDR2 SYGVNS. The CDR3 sequence is CASSEWSGSYSGELFF.

The chain recombines TRBV27 with TRBJ2-5; no DNA is available, so the TRBD2 call from TCRdb remains unchecked. Germline V gene sequence: CDR1 MNHEY, CDR2 SMNVEV (reference sequence). The CDR3 extends over 14 amino acids. The chain's CDR3 is CARANSRVPETQYF.

The chain combines TRBV12-3 or TRBV12-4 with TRBJ2-1; TCRdb outputs TRBD2, but without DNA this stays unchecked. The CDR3 has 15 amino acids. CDR3 amino acids: CASSWDGLARDEQFF.

CDR3 sequence reads: CASSKVEDRANTGELFF. The V gene is TRBV21-1, the J gene TRBJ2-2; the D call from TCRdb, TRBD1, cannot be confirmed without DNA. TRBV21-1 is a pseudogene segment. The CDR3 runs 17 residues.

The V gene is TRBV20-1, the J gene TRBJ2-4; TCRdb selects TRBD2, and the lack of DNA leaves this call unchecked. The CDR3 runs 13 residues. Per the germline V gene, CDR1 is DFQATT and CDR2 is SNEGSKA (reference sequence). The CDR3 spells CSASGGEGNIQYF.

V and J are TRBV27 and TRBJ1-1; with no DNA, the TCRdb D assignment of TRBD1 cannot be verified. The CDR3 length is 16 residues. Germline CDR1 reads MNHEY; CDR2 reads SMNVEV (reference sequence). The CDR3 spells CASSWAPPGRGTEAFF.

This chain links TRBV20-1 with TRBJ1-1; the D gene TCRdb calls, TRBD1, cannot be checked with no DNA. CDR1 is DFQATT, CDR2 SNEGSKA, per germline (reference sequence). CDR3 length equals 14 residues. CDR3 sequence reads: CSATGTVWDTEAFF.

The V and J genes are TRBV2 and TRBJ1-5. CDR1 and CDR2 (germline): SNHLY, FYNNEI. There are 13 residues in the CDR3. Here the CDR3 reads CASSETLNQPQHF.

J is TRBJ2-3 and V is TRBV10-2; TCRdb gives TRBD1 as the D gene, but with no DNA this cannot be confirmed. The CDR3 is 15 amino acids. Germline assignment: CDR1 WSHSY and CDR2 SAAADI. The CDR3: CASRETPGPTDTQYF.

The chain links TRBV5-1 to TRBJ2-6. The CDR3 has 18 amino acids. Germline assignment: CDR1 SGHRS and CDR2 YFSETQ. CDR3 sequence reads: CASSLFSGVVSGANVLTF.

This chain joins TRBV11-2 and TRBJ1-2. The CDR3 is 13 amino acids. CDR1 SGHAT and CDR2 FQNNGV come from the germline V gene. The chain's CDR3 is CASSLVGSYGYTF.

The chain has TRBV4-2 and TRBJ2-1; the D call from TCRdb, TRBD2, cannot be confirmed without DNA. CDR1 is LGHNA and CDR2 is YNFKEQ in the germline V gene. The CDR3 loop spans 14 amino acids. The CDR3 is CASSQDRETSEQFF.

V gene TRBV2 combines with J gene TRBJ1-6. The CDR3 loop spans 15 amino acids. Per the germline V gene, CDR1 is SNHLY and CDR2 is FYNNEI. This CDR3 is CASSEAPTRNSPLHF.

The rearrangement links TRBV27 to TRBJ2-7; TCRdb's assignment of TRBD2 cannot be checked, as there is no DNA. The germline gives CDR1 MNHEY, CDR2 SMNVEV (reference sequence). This CDR3 comprises 15 residues. The CDR3 sequence: CASSLYGLAPYEQYF.

The chain links TRBV18 to TRBJ2-1; TCRdb returns TRBD1, unconfirmable since there is no DNA. Germline V lookup: CDR1 KGHSH, CDR2 LQKENI. The CDR3 consists of 15 residues. This chain's CDR3 is CASPPLAEPYNEQFF.

The chain carries TRBV12-3 or TRBV12-4 and TRBJ2-1; TCRdb outputs TRBD2, but without DNA this stays unchecked. CDR3 length: 17 residues. CDR3 sequence: CASSLTAGGQRDNEQFF.

J is TRBJ2-7 and V is TRBV10-3; there is no DNA to check the TCRdb D call of TRBD1. Germline values: CDR1 ENHRY, CDR2 SYGVKD. CDR3 length: 14 residues. The CDR3: CAISEPGQGSEQYF.